The subject of this entry is one T cell receptor (beta chain). This sample was taken from a study of OX40 agonist ivuxolimab in advanced cancers. The germline CDR1 and CDR2 sequences are MNHEY and SMNVEV (reference sequence). This CDR3 is 13 amino acids long. Deletions cut 2 bases from V and 5 bases from J, with 10 bases between. Enrollment shut out patients with autoimmune disease history or systemic immunosuppression. Profiled with immunoSEQ multiplex PCR; TCRdb holds only in-frame clones, not every one. In the table there are 60,000 to 85,000 clones, nearly 95% of which are singletons. The sample consisted of CD4+ or CD8+ T cells sorted from blood, taken in a trial of the OX40 agonist ivuxolimab. This TCR derives from an adult with an advanced solid tumor such as melanoma, head and neck, liver or kidney cancer. This sequence joins TRBV27 and TRBJ2-7; D is unclear. CDR3 sequence (DNA): TGTGCCAGCAGTTTAACCCCTTGGGACGAGCAGTACTTC. Amino acids: CASSLTPWDEQYF.